The 2 T cell receptor beta chains listed next were all sequenced from one sample in a study of blood T cell repertoires in COVID-19. Assay used: immunoSEQ multiplex PCR; TCRdb lists only in-frame clones, some missing. The repertoire holds under 400,000 clones, with approximately 83% as singletons. Sequencing used PBMCs or T cells enriched from blood (not recorded which). Every receptor here comes from a woman in her thirties or forties with acute COVID-19.

The chain carries TRBV3-1 (or the pseudogene TRBV3-2) and TRBJ2-1; weak D call: TRBD2 (5 bases). Germline CDR1 LGHDT, CDR2 YNNKEL (reference sequence). The CDR3 is made up of 18 amino acids. The V and J ends lost 0 bases and 0 bases respectively, with 15 bases between them. CDR3 sequence reads: CASSQDLQRRISYNEQFF. The CDR3 nucleotides read TGTGCCAGCAGCCAAGATCTCCAGCGGAGAATCTCCTACAATGAGCAGTTCTTC.

The gene calls are TRBV27 and TRBJ2-3, with TRBD2 matching over 8 bases. Germline V gene data show CDR1 as MNHEY and CDR2 as SMNVEV (reference sequence). V shed 7 bases and J 3 bases; nucleotides not matched to a gene: 6. This CDR3 contains 14 residues. The CDR3 is CASKRAGVTDTQYF. CDR3 nucleotides: TGTGCCAGCAAGCGAGCGGGAGTAACAGATACGCAGTATTTT.